This T cell receptor beta chain is drawn from a study of a mutant IDH1 vaccine in newly diagnosed glioma. As for the study in general: Eight vaccine doses were administered to patients at weeks 1, 3, 5, 7, 11, 15, 19 and 23. Of treated patients, around 62% were men and approximately 40% women, averaging around 40 years. Commencement of vaccination occurred 4-6 weeks following radiotherapy alone, or concurrently with temozolomide cycles.

Concerning this clone itself: The antigen is not known.

Data came from immunoSEQ multiplex PCR; TCRdb stores just in-frame clones and leaves some out. The sample carries tens of thousands of clones, 75% to 95% recorded once. Sample time point: week 23, last vaccination. Doses of 300 ug of mutant IDH1 20-mer peptide were given with topical imiquimod. Patients carried new grade 3 or 4 IDH1-mutant astrocytomas lacking nuclear ATRX. V lost 6 bases, J lost 6 bases, and 15 bases lay in between. Germline-derived CDR1 and CDR2 are SNHLY and FYNNEI. CDR3 length: 13 residues. The V gene is TRBV2, the J gene TRBJ2-7; TRBD1 might be the D (5 bases). The input for sequencing was PBMCs, taken from a glioma patient whose treatment included an IDH1 peptide vaccine. This clonotype was sampled from a man aged 45-60 years with glioma. The chain's CDR3 is CASRWGPLGEQYF. Here the CDR3 DNA reads TGTGCCAGCAGGTGGGGCCCCCTCGGCGAGCAGTACTTC.